This T cell receptor beta chain was identified in a study of T cells in Graves' hyperthyroidism and ophthalmopathy. From germline, CDR1 is MGHRA and CDR2 YSYEKL. The V gene lost 1 base and the J gene lost 2 bases, with 11 bases spanning the gap. The CDR3 consists of 15 residues. TCR beta CDR3 sequences were amplified from RNA transcripts. TCR CDR3 underwent first-round RT-PCR with the HTBI primer set. Using its own MiXCR run on the multiplex PCR reads, TCRdb lists one record per CDR3 protein. The profile shows a few hundred thousand distinct CDR3 sequences, around 42% of them singletons. In this sample, this clonotype turned up many times.

The TCR comes from a woman younger than 30 with Graves' hyperthyroidism. Sequenced material: peripheral blood or thyroid tissue (not recorded which). This chain uses TRBV4-1 with TRBJ1-1, with D hard to call. For the CDR3, the DNA is TGCGCCAGCAGCCAAGTCGAAGGGAGAAACACTGAAGCTTTCTTT. Protein product: CASSQVEGRNTEAFF.